This T cell receptor beta chain was sequenced in a study of T cells in Graves' hyperthyroidism and ophthalmopathy. About the research overall: Specimen type is peripheral blood, collected at initial diagnosis prior to any treatment.

TCR beta CDR3 region amplification was performed from RNA transcripts. HTBI primers were used for first-round RT-PCR of the TCR CDR3. TCRdb reprocessed the multiplex PCR reads with MiXCR, giving one entry per CDR3 protein. Of roughly 500,000 distinct CDR3 sequences in the sample, roughly a quarter are singletons; the top ten hold 11%. Whole-study findings and limits: The majority of expanded thyroid clonotypes above 0.001 also appeared in blood.

This clonotype was seen ten or more times. Its antigen is not identified. The CDR3 is 14 residues long. With 3 bases removed from V and 1 base from J, the gap between germline ends came to 9 bases. Orbital computed tomography and thyroid ultrasound, together with serum TRAb and thyroxine and clinical symptoms, were used for diagnoses. Using 9.5 to 10 ml of fresh peripheral blood, PBMCs were prepared. The chain recombines TRBV12-3 or TRBV12-4 with TRBJ1-1; D remains ambiguous. This receptor was identified in a woman aged 25 to 45 with Graves' ophthalmopathy. What was sequenced was blood. This CDR3 reads CASSFLPENTEAFF. In nucleotides, the CDR3 is TGTGCCAGCAGTTTCCTGCCAGAGAACACTGAAGCTTTCTTT.